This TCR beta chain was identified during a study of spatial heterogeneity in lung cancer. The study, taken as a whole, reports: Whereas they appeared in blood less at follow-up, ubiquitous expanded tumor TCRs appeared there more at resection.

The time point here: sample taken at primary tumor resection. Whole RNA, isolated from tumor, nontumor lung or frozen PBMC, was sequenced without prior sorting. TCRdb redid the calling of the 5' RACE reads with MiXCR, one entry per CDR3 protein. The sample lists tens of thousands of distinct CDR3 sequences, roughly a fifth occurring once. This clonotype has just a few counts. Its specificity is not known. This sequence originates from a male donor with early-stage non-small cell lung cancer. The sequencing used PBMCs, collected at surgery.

The CDR3 DNA sequence: TGTGCCAGCAGATCCGGGACTAGTTGGGAGACCCAGTACTTC. It translates to CASRSGTSWETQYF. The chain couples TRBV2 to TRBJ2-5; TRBD2 matches 8 bases. The germline gives CDR1 SNHLY, CDR2 FYNNEI. The CDR3 extends over 14 amino acids. V lost 6 bases, J lost 5 bases, and 8 bases stayed unmatched.